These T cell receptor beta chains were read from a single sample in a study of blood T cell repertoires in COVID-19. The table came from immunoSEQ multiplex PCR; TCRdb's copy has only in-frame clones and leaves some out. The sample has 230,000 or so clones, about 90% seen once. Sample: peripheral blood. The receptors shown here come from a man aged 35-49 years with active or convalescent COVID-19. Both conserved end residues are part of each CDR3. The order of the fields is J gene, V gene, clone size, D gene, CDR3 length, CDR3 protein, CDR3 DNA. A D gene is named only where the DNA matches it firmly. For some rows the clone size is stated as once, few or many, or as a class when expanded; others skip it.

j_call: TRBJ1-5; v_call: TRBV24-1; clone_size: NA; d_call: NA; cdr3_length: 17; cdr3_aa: CATSDLSPEDSNQPQHF; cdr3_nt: TGTGCCACCAGTGATTTGTCCCCAGAAGATAGCAATCAGCCCCAGCATTTT
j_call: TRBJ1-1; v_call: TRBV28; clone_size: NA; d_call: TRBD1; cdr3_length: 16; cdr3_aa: CASSLQSGQGDTEAFF; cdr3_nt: TGTGCCAGCAGTTTACAATCGGGCCAGGGGGACACTGAAGCTTTCTTT
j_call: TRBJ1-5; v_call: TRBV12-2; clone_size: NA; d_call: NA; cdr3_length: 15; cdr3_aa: CASRLDSPHHQPQHF; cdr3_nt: TGTGCAAGTCGACTCGACAGTCCCCATCATCAGCCCCAGCATTTT
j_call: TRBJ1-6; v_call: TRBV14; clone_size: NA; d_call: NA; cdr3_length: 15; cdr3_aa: CASSRKTGFGTPLHF; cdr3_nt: TGTGCCAGCAGCCGCAAAACAGGGTTTGGGACACCCCTCCACTTT
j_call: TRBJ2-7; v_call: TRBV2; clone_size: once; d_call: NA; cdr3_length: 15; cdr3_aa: CASTFLGQGSYEQYF; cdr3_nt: TGTGCCAGCACTTTCCTGGGGCAGGGGAGTTACGAGCAGTACTTC
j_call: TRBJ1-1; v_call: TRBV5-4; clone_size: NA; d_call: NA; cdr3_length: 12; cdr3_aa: CASSSVNTEAFF; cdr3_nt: TGTGCCAGCAGCTCCGTTAACACTGAAGCTTTCTTT
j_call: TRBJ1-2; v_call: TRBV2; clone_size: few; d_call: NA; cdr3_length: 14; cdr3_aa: CASSGMTASGGYTF; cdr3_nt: TGTGCCAGCAGTGGGATGACAGCCTCAGGCGGCTACACCTTC
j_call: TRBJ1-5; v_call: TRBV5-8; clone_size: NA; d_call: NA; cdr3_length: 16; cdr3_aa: CASSLAGVAGNQPQHF; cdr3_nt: TGTGCCAGCAGCTTGGCAGGGGTTGCAGGCAATCAGCCCCAGCATTTT
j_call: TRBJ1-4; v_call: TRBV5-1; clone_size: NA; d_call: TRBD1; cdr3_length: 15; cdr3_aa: CASSSKQGAGEKLFF; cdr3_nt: TGCGCCAGCAGCTCCAAACAGGGGGCGGGTGAAAAACTGTTTTTT
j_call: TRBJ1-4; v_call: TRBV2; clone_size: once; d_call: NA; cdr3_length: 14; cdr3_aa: CASNGRSTNEKLFF; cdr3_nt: TGTGCCAGCAATGGGAGATCAACTAATGAAAAACTGTTTTTT
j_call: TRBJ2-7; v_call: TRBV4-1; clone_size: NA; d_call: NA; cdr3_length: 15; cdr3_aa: CASSQDGSLSYEQYF; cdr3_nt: TGCGCCAGCAGCCAAGATGGTAGCTTGTCCTACGAGCAGTACTTC
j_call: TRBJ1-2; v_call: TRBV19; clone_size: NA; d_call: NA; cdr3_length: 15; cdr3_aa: CAISKSTGSIYGYTF; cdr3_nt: TGTGCCATTTCGAAATCTACCGGGTCGATCTATGGCTACACCTTC
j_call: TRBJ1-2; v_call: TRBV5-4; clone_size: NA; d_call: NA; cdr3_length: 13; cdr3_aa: CASSLIQGGGYTF; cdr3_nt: TGTGCCAGCAGCTTAATACAGGGAGGGGGCTACACCTTC
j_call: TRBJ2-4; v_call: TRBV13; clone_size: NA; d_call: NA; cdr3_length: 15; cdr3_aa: CASSFNSRAKNIQYF; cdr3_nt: TGTGCCAGCAGCTTCAACAGCCGAGCCAAAAACATTCAGTACTTC
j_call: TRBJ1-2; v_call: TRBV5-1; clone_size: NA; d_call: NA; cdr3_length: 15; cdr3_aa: CASSLTDSLPYGYTF; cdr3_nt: TGCGCCAGCAGCTTGACGGACAGCCTACCTTATGGCTACACCTTC
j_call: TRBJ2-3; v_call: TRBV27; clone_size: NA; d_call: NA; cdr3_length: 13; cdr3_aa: CASSPSRGDTQYF; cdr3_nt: TGTGCCAGCAGTCCCTCCCGAGGGGATACGCAGTATTTT
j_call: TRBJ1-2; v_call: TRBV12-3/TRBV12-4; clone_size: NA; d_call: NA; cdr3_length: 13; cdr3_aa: CASSLEAGDGYTF; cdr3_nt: TGTGCCAGCAGTTTGGAGGCAGGGGACGGCTACACCTTC
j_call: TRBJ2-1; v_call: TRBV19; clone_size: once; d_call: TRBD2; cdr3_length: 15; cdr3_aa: CASSTGLAGGNEQFF; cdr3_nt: TGTGCCAGTAGTACGGGACTAGCGGGAGGTAATGAGCAGTTCTTC
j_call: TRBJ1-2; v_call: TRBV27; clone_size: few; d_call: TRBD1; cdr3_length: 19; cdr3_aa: CASRTPPGVGQGAGYGYTF; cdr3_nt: TGTGCCAGCAGGACACCCCCCGGGGTGGGACAGGGGGCAGGCTATGGCTACACCTTC
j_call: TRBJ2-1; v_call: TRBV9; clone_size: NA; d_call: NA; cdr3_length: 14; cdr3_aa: CASGAGAAYNEQFF; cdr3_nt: TGTGCCAGTGGGGCGGGGGCTGCCTACAATGAGCAGTTCTTC
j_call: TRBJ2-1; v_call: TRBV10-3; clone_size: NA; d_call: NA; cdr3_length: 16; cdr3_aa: CAISESVGATYNEQFF; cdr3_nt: TGTGCCATCAGTGAGTCGGTGGGGGCAACCTACAATGAGCAGTTCTTC
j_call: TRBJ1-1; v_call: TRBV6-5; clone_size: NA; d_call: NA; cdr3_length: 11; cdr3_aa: CASRSRAEAFF; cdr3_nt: TGTGCCAGCCGGAGTCGGGCTGAAGCTTTCTTT
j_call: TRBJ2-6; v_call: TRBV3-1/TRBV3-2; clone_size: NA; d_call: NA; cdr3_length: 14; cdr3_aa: CASKDAGGANVLTF; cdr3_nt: TGTGCCAGCAAAGACGCGGGAGGGGCCAACGTCCTGACTTTC
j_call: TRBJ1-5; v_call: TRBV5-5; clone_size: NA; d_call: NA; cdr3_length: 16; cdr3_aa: CASSLVSGSSNQPQHF; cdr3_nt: TGTGCCAGCAGCTTGGTGTCAGGTTCTAGCAATCAGCCCCAGCATTTT
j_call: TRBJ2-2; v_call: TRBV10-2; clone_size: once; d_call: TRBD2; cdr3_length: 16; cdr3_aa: CASSLPGTSATGELFF; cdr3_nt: TGCGCCAGCAGTCTTCCGGGGACTAGCGCAACCGGGGAGCTGTTTTTT
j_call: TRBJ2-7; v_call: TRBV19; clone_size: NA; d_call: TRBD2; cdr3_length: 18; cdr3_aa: CASSIASSGGRGTYEQYF; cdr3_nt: TGTGCCAGTAGTATAGCCTCATCGGGAGGTCGGGGTACCTACGAGCAGTACTTC
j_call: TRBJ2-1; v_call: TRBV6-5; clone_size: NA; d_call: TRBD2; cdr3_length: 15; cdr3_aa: CASSSLAVSYNEQFF; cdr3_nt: TGTGCCAGCAGTTCCCTAGCGGTCTCCTACAATGAGCAGTTCTTC
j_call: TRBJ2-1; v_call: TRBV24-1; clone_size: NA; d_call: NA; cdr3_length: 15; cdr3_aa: CATSRAGSSYNEQFF; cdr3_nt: TGTGCCACCAGTCGGGCGGGTTCCTCCTACAATGAGCAGTTCTTC
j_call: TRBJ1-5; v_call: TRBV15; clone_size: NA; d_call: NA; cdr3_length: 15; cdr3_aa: CATSRDRGSNQPQHF; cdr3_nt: TGTGCCACCAGCAGAGATCGGGGGTCCAATCAGCCCCAGCATTTT
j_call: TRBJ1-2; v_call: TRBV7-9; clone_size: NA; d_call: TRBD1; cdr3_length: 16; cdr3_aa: CASSLVEPGGDYGYTF; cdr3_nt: TGTGCCAGCAGCTTAGTCGAGCCAGGGGGCGACTATGGCTACACCTTC
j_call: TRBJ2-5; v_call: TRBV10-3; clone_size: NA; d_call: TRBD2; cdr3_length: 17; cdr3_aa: CAISEGRLAEGGETQYF; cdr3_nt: TGTGCCATCAGTGAGGGCAGGCTAGCGGAAGGAGGAGAGACCCAGTACTTC
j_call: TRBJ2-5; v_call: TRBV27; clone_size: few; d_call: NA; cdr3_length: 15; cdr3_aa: CASSSPQGGGETQYF; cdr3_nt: TGTGCCAGCAGTTCCCCCCAGGGAGGAGGGGAGACCCAGTACTTC
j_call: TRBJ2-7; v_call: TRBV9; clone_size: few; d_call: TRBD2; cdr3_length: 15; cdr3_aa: CASSPNSGSVYEQYF; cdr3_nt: TGTGCCAGCAGCCCCAATAGCGGGAGTGTCTACGAGCAGTACTTC
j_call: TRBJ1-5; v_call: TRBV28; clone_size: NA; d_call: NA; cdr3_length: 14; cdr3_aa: CASTLRGGPQPQHF; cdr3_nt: TGTGCCAGCACCCTAAGGGGGGGACCTCAGCCCCAGCATTTT
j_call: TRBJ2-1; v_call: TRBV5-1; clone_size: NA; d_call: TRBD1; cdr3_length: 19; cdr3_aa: CASSSGTGGSSLFQDEQFF; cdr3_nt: TGCGCCAGCAGCTCGGGGACAGGGGGCTCCAGTCTGTTCCAGGATGAGCAGTTCTTC
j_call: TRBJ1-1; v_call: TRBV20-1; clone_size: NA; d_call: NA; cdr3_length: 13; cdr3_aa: CSASGWANTEAFF; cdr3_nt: TGCAGTGCTAGTGGGTGGGCTAACACTGAAGCTTTCTTT
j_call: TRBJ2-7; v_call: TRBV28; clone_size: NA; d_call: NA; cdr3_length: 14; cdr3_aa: CASSSPGNSYEQYF; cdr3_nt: TGTGCCAGCAGTTCTCCAGGTAATTCCTACGAGCAGTACTTC
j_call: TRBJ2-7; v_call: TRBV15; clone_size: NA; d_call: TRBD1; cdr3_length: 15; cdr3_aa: CATSRAGQGFYEQYF; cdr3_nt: TGTGCCACCAGCAGAGCGGGACAGGGGTTCTACGAGCAGTACTTC
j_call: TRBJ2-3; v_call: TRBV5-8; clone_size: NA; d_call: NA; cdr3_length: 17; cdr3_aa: CASSLVQGSTRADTQYF; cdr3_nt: TGTGCCAGCAGCTTGGTACAGGGATCAACGAGAGCAGATACGCAGTATTTT
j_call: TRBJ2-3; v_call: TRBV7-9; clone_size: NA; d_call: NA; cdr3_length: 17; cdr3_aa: CASSFNGGPLWGNTQYF; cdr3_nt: TGTGCCAGCAGCTTCAACGGGGGGCCCTTATGGGGAAATACGCAGTATTTT
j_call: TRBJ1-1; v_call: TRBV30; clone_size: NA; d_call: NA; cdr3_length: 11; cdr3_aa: CAWIGVYEAFF; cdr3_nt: TGTGCCTGGATAGGGGTGTACGAAGCTTTCTTT
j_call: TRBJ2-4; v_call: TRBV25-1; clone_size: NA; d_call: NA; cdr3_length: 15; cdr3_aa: CASSDPEGMGNIQYF; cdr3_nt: TGTGCCAGCAGTGACCCAGAGGGCATGGGAAACATTCAGTACTTC
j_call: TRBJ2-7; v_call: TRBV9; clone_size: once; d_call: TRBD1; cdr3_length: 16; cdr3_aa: CASSARDRGLRYEQYF; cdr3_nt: TGTGCCAGCAGCGCGCGCGACAGGGGCTTACGGTACGAGCAGTACTTC
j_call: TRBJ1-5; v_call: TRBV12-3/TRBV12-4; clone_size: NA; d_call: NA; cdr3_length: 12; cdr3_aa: CASSYLGGPQHF; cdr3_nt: TGTGCCAGCAGTTACCTCGGCGGGCCCCAGCATTTT
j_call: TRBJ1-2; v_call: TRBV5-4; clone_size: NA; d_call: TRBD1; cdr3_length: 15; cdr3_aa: CASSLGQGEFYGYTF; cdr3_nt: TGTGCCAGCAGCTTGGGGCAGGGGGAGTTCTATGGCTACACCTTC
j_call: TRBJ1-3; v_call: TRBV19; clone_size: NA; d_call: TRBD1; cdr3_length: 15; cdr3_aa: CASSIAGTVGNTIYF; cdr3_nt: TGTGCCAGTAGTATCGCCGGGACAGTCGGAAACACCATATATTTT
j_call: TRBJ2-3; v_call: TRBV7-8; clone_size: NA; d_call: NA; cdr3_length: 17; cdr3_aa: CASSPVHVTRGTDTQYF; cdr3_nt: TGTGCCAGCAGCCCCGTGCACGTGACTAGAGGCACAGATACGCAGTATTTT